Described below is a single T cell receptor (beta chain) sequence and its context. By how much of the sample it makes up, this clonotype is medium-sized (0.01 to 0.1%). What this receptor recognizes is not known. Base qualities are not provided; no much larger clone lies one nucleotide away. CDR1 and CDR2, per the germline V gene, are MNHNS and SASEGT. Inclusive of the bounding cysteine and phenylalanine, the CDR3 is 17 residues long. Just CDR3 DNA is preserved here, 51 bases in frame from base 1. The sample belongs to a study of immune characterization of retroperitoneal liposarcoma (dated by TCRdb to the late 2010s). Libraries came from PCR. TCRdb shows the sequencer as NextSeq 500. TCRdb took the public reads, trimmed them with fastp at Q25, ran MiXCR for clone calling and kept in-frame beta chains. Each record represents a unique CDR3 protein, reported with the most common genes and DNA among its rows. The sample includes more than 8,000 distinct CDR3 sequences, with 25% to 30% observed a single time. About 8.5% of the sample is held by the ten biggest clonotypes.

This clonotype was obtained from a male donor with retroperitoneal liposarcoma. Sequencing was performed on tumor tissue. This sequence uses TRBV6-1 and TRBJ2-1, and 9 bases in between align with TRBD1. The end of the DNA is better explained by TRBJ2-7, so the J call may be wrong. The DNA sequence is given as TGTGCCAGCAGTGAATATAACTGGGGACAGGGCTCCTACGAGCAGTACTTC. Translation gives CASSEYNWGQGSYEQYF.